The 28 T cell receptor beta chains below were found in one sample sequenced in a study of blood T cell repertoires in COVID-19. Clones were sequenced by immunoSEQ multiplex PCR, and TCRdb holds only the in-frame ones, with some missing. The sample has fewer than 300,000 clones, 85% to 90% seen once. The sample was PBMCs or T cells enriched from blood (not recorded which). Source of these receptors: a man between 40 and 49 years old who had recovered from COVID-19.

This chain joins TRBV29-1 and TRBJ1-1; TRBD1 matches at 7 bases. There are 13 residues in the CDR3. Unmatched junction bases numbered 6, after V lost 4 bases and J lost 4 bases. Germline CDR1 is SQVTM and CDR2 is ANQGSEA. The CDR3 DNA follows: TGCAGCGTTGTTAGGGCAGGGGGCACTGAAGCTTTCTTT. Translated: CSVVRAGGTEAFF.

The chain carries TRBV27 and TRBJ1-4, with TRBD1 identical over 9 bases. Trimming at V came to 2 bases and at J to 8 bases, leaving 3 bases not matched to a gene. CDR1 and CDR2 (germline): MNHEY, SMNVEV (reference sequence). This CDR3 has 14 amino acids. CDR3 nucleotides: TGTGCCAGCAGTTTACGGACAGGGGACGAAAAACTGTTTTTT. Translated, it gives CASSLRTGDEKLFF. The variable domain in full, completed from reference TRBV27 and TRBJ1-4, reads EAQVTQNPRYLITVTGKKLTVTCSQNMNHEYMSWYRQDPGLGLRQIYYSMNVEVTDKGDVPEGYKVSRKEKRNFPLILESPSPNQTSLYFCASSLRTGDEKLFFGSGTQLSVL.

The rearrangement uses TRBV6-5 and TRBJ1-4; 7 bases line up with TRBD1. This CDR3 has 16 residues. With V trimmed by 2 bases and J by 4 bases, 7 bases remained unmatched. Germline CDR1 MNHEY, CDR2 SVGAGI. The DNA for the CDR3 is TGTGCCAGCAGTTACGTCGGGACAGAGAATAATGAAAAACTGTTTTTT. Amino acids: CASSYVGTENNEKLFF.

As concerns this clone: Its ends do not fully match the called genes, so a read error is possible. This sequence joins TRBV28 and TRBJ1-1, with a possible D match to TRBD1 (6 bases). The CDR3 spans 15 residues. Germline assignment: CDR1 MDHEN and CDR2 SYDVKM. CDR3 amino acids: CASSFGQSLKTEAFF. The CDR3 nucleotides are TGTGCCAGCAGTTTTGGACAGAGTTTGAAGACTGAAGCTTTCTTT.

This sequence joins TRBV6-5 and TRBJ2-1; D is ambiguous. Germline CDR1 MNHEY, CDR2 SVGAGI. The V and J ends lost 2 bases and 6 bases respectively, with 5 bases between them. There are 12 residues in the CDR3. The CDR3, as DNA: TGTGCCAGCAGTTACCCGGGCAATGAGCAGTTCTTC. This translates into CASSYPGNEQFF.

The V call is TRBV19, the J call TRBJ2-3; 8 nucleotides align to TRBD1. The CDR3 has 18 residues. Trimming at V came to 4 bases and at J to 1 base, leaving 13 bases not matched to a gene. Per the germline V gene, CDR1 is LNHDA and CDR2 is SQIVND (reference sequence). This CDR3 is CASSTRQGPYRGTDTQYF. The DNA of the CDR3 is TGTGCCAGTAGTACAAGACAGGGGCCCTATCGAGGCACAGATACGCAGTATTTT.

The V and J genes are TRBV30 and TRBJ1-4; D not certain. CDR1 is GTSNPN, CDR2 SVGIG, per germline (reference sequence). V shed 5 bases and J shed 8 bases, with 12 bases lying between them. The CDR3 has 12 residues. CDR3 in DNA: TGTGCCTGGGAGTCGCCGGGGGAAAAACTGTTTTTT. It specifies CAWESPGEKLFF.

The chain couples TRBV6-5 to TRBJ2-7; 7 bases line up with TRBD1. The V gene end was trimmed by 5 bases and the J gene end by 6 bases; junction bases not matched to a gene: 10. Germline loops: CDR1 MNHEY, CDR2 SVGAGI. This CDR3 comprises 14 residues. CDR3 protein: CASSTDRALSEQYF. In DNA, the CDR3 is TGTGCCAGCAGTACTGACAGGGCTCTTTCCGAGCAGTACTTC.

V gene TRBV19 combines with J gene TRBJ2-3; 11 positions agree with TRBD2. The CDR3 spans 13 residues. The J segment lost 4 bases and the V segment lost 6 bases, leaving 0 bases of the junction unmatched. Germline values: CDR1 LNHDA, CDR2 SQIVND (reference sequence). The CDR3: CASRLAGADTQYF. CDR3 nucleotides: TGTGCCAGTAGACTAGCGGGAGCAGATACGCAGTATTTT.

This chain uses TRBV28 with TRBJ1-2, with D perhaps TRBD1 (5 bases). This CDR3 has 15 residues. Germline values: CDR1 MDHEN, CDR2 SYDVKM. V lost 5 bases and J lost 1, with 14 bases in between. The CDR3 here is CASSITTVVNYGYTF. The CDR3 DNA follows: TGTGCCAGCAGTATCACGACAGTAGTTAACTATGGCTACACCTTC.

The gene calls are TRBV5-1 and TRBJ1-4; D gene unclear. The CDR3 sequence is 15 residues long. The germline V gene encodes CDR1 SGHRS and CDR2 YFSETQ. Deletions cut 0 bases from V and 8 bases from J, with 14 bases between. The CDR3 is CASSLAGPQEEKLFF. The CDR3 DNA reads TGCGCCAGCAGCTTGGCAGGTCCCCAGGAAGAAAAACTGTTTTTT.

DNA of the CDR3: TGCGCCAGCAGCTCCTCACAGAGTAGTAATGAAAAACTGTTTTTT. It yields the protein CASSSSQSSNEKLFF. This chain connects TRBV5-1 to TRBJ1-4; D is unclear. The CDR3 is 15 residues long. Looked up from germline, CDR1 is SGHRS and CDR2 is YFSETQ. V shed 3 bases and J shed 4 bases, with 13 bases lying between them.

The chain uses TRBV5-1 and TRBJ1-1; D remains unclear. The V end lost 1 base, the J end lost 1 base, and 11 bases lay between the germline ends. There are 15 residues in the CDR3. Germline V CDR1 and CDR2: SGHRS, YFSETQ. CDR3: CASSLHGDSNTEAFF. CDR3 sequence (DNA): TGCGCCAGCAGCTTGCACGGTGACTCGAACACTGAAGCTTTCTTT.

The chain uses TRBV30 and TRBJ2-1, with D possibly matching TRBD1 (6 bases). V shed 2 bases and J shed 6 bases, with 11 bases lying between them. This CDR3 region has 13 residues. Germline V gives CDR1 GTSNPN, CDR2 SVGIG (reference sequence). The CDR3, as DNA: TGTGCCTGGAGTCTCGACAGGAGCAATGAGCAGTTCTTC. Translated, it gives CAWSLDRSNEQFF.

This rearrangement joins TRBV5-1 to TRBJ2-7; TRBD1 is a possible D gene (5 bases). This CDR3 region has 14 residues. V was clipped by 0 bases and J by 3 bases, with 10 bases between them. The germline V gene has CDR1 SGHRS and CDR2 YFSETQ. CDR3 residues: CASSLVRVYYEQYF. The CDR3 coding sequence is TGCGCCAGCAGCTTGGTCAGGGTTTACTACGAGCAGTACTTC.

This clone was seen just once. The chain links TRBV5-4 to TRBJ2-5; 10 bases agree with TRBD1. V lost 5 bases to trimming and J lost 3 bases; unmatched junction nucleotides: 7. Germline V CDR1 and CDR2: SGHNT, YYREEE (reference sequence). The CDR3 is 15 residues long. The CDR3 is CASSHRDRGKETQYF. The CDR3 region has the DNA TGTGCCAGCAGTCACCGGGACAGGGGTAAAGAGACCCAGTACTTC.

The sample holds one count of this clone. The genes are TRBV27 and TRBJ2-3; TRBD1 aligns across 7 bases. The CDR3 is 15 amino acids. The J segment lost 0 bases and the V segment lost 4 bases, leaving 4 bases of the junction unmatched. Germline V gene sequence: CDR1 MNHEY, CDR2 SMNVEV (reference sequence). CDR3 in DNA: TGTGCCAGCAGTTCAGGGACAGCTAGCACAGATACGCAGTATTTT. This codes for CASSSGTASTDTQYF.

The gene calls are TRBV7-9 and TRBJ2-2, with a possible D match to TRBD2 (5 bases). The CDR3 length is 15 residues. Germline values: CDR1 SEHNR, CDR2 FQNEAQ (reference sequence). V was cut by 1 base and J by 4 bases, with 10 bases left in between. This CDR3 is CASSLVSDGTGELFF. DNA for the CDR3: TGTGCCAGCAGCTTAGTTAGCGATGGCACCGGGGAGCTGTTTTTT.

In DNA, the CDR3 is TGTGCCAGCAGCCAGATCCTCCAGGGAGGCTATGGCTACACCTTC. Protein: CASSQILQGGYGYTF. V usage is TRBV3-1 (or the pseudogene TRBV3-2) and J usage is TRBJ1-2; TRBD1 is a possible D gene (5 bases). V was shortened by 3 bases and J by 4 bases, with 15 bases between the two germline ends. Germline assignment: CDR1 LGHDT and CDR2 YNNKEL (reference sequence). This CDR3 has 15 amino acids.

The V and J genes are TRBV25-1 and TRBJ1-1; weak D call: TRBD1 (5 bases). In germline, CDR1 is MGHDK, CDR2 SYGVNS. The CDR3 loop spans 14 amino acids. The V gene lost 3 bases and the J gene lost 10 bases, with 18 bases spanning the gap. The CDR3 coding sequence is TGTGCCAGCAGTGATCGTTTAACAGGAGGGATAGCTTTCTTT. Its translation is CASSDRLTGGIAFF.

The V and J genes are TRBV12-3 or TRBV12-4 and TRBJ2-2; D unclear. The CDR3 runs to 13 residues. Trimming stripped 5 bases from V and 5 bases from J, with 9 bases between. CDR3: CASSPVSTGELFF. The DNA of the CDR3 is TGTGCCAGCAGTCCGGTCTCGACCGGGGAGCTGTTTTTT.

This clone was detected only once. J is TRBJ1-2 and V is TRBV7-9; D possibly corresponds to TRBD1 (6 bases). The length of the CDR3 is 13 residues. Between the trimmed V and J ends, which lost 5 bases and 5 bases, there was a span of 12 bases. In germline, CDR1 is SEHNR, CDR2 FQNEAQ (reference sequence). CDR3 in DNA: TGTGCCAGCAGCCTGGACAGTCAATATGGCTACACCTTC. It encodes CASSLDSQYGYTF.

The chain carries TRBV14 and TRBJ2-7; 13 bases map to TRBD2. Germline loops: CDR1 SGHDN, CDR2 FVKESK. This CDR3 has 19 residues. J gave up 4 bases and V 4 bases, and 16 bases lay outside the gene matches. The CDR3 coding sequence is TGTGCCAGCAGCCCTTCTCGTCGACTAGCGGGAGGTGGTTTGTACGAGCAGTACTTC. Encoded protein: CASSPSRRLAGGGLYEQYF.

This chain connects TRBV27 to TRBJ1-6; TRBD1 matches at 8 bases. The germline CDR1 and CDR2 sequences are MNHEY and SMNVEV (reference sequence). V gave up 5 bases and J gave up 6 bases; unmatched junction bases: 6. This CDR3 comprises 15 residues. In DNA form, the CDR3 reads TGTGCCAGCAGTGGCAGGGGGCTGGGTAATTCACCCCTCCACTTT. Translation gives CASSGRGLGNSPLHF.

CDR3 region: CASSQPDRASPLHF. As DNA, the CDR3 is TGTGCCAGCAGCCAACCGGACAGGGCATCACCCCTCCACTTT. The rearrangement joins TRBV27 to TRBJ1-6; 8 nucleotides align to TRBD1. J lost 10 bases, V lost 6 bases, and 8 bases had no gene match. The length of the CDR3 is 14 residues. The V gene's germline CDR1 is MNHEY and CDR2 SMNVEV (reference sequence).

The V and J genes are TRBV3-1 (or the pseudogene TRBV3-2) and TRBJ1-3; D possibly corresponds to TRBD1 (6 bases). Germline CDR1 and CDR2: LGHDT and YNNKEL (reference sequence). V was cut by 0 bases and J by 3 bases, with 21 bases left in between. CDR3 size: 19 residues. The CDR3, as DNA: TGTGCCAGCAGCCAAGATGGAGGCAGAAGGGGGAGAAGTGGAAACACCATATATTTT. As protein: CASSQDGGRRGRSGNTIYF.

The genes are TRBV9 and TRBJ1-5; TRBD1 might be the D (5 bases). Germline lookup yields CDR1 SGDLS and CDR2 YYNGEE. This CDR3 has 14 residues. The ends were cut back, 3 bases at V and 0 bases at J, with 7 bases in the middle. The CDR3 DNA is TGTGCCAGCAGCGGACAGTATAGCAATCAGCCCCAGCATTTT. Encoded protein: CASSGQYSNQPQHF.

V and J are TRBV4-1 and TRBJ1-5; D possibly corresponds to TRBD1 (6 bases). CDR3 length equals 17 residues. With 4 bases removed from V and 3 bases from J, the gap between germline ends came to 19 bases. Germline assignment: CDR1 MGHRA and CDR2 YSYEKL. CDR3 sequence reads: CASSPGRARTDNQPQHF. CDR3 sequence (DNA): TGCGCCAGCAGCCCGGGTAGGGCTCGGACAGACAATCAGCCCCAGCATTTT.